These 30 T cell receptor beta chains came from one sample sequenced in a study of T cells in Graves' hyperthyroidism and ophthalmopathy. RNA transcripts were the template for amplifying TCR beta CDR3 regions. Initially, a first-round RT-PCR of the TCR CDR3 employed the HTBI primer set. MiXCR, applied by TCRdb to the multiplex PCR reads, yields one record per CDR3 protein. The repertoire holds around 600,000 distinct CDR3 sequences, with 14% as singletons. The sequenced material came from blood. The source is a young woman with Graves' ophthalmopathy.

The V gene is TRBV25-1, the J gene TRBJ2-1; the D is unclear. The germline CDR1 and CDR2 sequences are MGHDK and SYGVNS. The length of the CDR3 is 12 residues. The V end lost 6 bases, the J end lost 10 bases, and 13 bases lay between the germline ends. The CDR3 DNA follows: TGTGCCAGCAGCGCTCTCGTGCCAGAGCAGTTCTTC. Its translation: CASSALVPEQFF.

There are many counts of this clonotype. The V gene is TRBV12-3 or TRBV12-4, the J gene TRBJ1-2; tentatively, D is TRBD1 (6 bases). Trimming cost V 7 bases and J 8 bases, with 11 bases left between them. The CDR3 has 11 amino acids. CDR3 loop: CASTRGRGYTF. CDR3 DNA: TGTGCCAGCACTCGGGGGCGCGGCTACACCTTC.

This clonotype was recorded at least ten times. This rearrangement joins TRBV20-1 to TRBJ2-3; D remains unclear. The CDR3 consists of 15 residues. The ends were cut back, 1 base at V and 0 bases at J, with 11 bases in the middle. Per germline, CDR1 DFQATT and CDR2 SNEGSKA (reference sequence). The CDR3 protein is CSARGTTASTDTQYF. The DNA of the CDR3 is TGCAGTGCTAGAGGGACGACGGCTAGCACAGATACGCAGTATTTT.

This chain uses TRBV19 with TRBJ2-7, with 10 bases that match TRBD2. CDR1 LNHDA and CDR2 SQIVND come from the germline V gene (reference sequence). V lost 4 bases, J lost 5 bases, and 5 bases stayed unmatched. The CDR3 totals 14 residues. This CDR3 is CASSTLAGRDEQYF. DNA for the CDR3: TGTGCCAGTAGTACACTAGCGGGACGGGACGAGCAGTACTTC.

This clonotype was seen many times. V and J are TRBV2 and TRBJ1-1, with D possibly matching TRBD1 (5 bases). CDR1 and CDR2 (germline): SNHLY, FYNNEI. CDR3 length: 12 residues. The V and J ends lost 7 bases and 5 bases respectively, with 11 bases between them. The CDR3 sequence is CASKSEGTEAFF. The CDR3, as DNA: TGTGCCAGCAAATCCGAGGGGACTGAAGCTTTCTTT. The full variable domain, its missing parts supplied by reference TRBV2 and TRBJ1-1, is EPEVTQTPSHQVTQMGQEVILRCVPISNHLYFYWYRQILGQKVEFLVSFYNNEISEKSEIFDDQFSVERPDGSNFTLKIRSTKLEDSAMYFCASKSEGTEAFFGQGTRLTVV.

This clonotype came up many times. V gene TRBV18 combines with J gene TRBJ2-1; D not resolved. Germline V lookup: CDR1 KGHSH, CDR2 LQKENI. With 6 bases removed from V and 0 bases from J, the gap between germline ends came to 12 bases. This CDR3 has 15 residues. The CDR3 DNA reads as TGTGCCAGCTCCCCCCCTTCAAGCTCCTACAATGAGCAGTTCTTC. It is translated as CASSPPSSSYNEQFF.

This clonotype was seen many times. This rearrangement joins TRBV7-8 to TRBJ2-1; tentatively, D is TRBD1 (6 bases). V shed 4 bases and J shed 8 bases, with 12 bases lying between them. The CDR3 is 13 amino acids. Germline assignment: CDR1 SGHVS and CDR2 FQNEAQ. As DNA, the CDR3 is TGTGCCAGCAGCTACAGGGATTTCGATGAGCAGTTCTTC. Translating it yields CASSYRDFDEQFF.

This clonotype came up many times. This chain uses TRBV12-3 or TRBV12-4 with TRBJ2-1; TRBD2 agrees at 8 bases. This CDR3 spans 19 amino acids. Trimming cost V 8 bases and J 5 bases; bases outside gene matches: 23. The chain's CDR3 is CASAPTGAGDRRADNEQFF. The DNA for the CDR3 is TGTGCCAGCGCACCAACCGGAGCGGGAGATCGTCGGGCGGACAATGAGCAGTTCTTC.

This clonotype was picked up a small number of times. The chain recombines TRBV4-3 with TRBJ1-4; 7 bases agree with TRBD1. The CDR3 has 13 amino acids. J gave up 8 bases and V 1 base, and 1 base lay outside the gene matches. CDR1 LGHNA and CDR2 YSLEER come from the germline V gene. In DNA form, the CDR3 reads TGCGCCAGCAGCCAAGCAGGGGGGGAAAAACTGTTTTTT. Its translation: CASSQAGGEKLFF.

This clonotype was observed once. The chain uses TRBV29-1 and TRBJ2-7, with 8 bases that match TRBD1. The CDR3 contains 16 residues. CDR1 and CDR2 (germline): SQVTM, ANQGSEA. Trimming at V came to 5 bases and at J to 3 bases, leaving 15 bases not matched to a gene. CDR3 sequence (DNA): TGCAGCGTTCTGGGGGGCCCGGGACAGGCTGTCTACGAGCAGTACTTC. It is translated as CSVLGGPGQAVYEQYF.

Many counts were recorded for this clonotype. The CDR3 sequence: CAWRAQGRVTEAFF. The CDR3 DNA reads TGTGCCTGGAGGGCACAGGGGCGCGTGACTGAAGCTTTCTTT. The chain recombines TRBV30 with TRBJ1-1; 7 bases match TRBD1. The CDR3 is 14 residues long. The trim removed 3 bases at V and 5 bases at J, leaving 9 bases unmatched. From germline, CDR1 is GTSNPN and CDR2 SVGIG (reference sequence).

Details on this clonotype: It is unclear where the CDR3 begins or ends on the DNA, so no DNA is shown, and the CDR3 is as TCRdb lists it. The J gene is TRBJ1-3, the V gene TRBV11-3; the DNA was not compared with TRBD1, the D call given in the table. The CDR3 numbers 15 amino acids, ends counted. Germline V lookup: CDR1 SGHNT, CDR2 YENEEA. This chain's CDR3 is CASSFGSGAGNTIYF.

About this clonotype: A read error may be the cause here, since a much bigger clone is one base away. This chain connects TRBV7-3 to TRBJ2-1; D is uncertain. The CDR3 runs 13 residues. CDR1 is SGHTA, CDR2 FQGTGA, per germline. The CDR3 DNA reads TGTGCCGGCAGCTTAAGCCCAGGCCTTAAGCAGTTCTTC. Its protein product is CAGSLSPGLKQFF. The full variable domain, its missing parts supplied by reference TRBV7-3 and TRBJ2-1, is GAGVSQTPSNKVTEKGKYVELRCDPISGHTALYWYRQSLGQGPEFLIYFQGTGAADDSGLPNDRFFAVRPEGSVSTLKIQRTERGDSAVYLCAGSLSPGLKQFFGPGTRLTVL.

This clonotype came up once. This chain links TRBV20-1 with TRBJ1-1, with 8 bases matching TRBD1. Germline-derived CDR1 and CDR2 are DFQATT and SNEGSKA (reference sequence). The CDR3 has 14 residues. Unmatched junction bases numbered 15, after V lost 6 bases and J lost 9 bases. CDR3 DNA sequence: TGCAGTGCCCAGACCGGGACAGGCTGGGGAAAAGCTTTCTTT. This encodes CSAQTGTGWGKAFF.

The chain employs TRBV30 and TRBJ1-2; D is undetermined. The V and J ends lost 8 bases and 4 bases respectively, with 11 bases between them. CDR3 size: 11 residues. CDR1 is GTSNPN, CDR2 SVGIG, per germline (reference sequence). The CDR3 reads CAVGSIYGYTF. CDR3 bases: TGTGCCGTCGGCAGCATCTATGGCTACACCTTC.

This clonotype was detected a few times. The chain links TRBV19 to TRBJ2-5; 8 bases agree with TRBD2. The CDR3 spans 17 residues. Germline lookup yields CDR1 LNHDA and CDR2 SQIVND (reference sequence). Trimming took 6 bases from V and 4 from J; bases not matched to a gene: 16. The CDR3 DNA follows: TGTGCCAGTAGACGGGGGGGGTGGGAAAGCGGGAGAGAGACCCAGTACTTC. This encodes CASRRGGWESGRETQYF.

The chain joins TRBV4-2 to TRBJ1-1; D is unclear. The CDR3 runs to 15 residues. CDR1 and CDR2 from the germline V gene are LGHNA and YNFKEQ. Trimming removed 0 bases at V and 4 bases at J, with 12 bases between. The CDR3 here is CASSQDGGGTTEAFF. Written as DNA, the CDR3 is TGTGCCAGCAGCCAAGACGGAGGCGGAACCACTGAAGCTTTCTTT.

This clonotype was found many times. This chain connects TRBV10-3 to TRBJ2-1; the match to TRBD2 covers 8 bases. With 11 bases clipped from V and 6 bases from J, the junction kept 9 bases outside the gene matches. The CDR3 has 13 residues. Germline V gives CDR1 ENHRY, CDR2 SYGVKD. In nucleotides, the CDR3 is TGTGCCTCCCAGCGGGAGTCGACCAATGAGCAGTTCTTC. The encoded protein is CASQRESTNEQFF.

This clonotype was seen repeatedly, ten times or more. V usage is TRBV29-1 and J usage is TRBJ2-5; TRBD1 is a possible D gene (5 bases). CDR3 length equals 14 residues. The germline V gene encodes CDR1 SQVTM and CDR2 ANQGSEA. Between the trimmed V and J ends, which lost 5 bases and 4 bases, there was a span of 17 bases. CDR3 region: CSVQGYRLVETQYF. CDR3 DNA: TGCAGCGTTCAGGGATACAGGCTAGTAGAGACCCAGTACTTC.

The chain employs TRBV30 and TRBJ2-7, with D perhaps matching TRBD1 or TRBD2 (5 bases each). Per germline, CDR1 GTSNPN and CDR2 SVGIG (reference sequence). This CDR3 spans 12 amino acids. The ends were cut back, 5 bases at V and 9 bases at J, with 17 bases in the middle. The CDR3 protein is CAWSRGPSVQYF. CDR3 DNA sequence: TGTGCCTGGTCGAGGGGCCCATCCGTGCAGTACTTC.

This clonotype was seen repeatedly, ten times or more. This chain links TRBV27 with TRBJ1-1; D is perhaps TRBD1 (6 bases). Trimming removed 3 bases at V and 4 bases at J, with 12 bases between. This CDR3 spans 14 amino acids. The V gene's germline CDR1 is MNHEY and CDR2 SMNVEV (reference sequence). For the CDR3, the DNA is TGTGCCAGCAGTTTGACAGGACCAATCACTGAAGCTTTCTTT. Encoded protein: CASSLTGPITEAFF.

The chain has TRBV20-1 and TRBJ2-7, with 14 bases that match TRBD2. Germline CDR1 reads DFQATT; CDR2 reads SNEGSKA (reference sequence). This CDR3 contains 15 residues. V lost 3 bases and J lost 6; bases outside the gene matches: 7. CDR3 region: CSASAPTSGRGEQYF. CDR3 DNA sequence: TGCAGTGCTAGTGCCCCGACTAGCGGGAGGGGCGAGCAGTACTTC.

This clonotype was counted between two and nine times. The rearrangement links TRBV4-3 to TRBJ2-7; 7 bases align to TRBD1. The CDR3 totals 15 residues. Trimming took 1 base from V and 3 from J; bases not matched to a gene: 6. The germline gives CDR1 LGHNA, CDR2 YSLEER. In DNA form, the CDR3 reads TGCGCCAGCAGCCAAGGGACAGGAATAATCTACGAGCAGTACTTC. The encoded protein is CASSQGTGIIYEQYF.

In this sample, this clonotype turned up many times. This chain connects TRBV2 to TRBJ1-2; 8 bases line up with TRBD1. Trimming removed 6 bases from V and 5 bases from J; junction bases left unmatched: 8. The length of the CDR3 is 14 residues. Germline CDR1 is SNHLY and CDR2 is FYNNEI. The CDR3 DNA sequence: TGTGCCAGCAGCGTCACCCAGGGGGCGTATGGCTACACCTTC. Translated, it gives CASSVTQGAYGYTF.

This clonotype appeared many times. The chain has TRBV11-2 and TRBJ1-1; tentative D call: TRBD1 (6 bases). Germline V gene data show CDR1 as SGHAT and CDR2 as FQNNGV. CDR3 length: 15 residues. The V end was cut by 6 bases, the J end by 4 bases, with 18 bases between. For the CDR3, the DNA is TGTGCCAGCAGTTTCAGGAGGGGGGGGATCACTGAAGCTTTCTTT. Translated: CASSFRRGGITEAFF.

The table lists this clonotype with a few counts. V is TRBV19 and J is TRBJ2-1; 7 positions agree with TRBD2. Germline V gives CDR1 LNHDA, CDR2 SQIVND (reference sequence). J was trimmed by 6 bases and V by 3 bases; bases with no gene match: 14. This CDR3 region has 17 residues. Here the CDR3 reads CASSIGPVGGETNEQFF. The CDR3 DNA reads TGTGCCAGTAGTATTGGCCCCGTGGGAGGGGAAACCAATGAGCAGTTCTTC.

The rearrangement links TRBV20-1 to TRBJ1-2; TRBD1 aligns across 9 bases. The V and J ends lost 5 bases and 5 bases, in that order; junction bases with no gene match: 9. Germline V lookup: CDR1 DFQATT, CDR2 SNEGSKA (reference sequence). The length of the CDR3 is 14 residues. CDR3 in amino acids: CSARQGGFAYGYTF. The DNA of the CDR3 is TGCAGTGCTCGACAGGGGGGATTTGCGTATGGCTACACCTTC.

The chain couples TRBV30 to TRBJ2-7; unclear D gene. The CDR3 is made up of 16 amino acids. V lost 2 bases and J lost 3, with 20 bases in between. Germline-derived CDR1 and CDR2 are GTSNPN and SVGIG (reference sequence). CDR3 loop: CAWSLARGSSIYEQYF. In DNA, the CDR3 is TGTGCCTGGAGTCTTGCCCGCGGCTCATCCATCTACGAGCAGTACTTC.

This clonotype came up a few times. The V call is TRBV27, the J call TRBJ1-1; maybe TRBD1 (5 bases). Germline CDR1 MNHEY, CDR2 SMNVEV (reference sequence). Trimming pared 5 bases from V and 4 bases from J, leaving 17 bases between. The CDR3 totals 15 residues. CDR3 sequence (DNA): TGTGCCAGCAGTGCTATCAGGGCGGTGGGCACTGAAGCTTTCTTT. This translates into CASSAIRAVGTEAFF.

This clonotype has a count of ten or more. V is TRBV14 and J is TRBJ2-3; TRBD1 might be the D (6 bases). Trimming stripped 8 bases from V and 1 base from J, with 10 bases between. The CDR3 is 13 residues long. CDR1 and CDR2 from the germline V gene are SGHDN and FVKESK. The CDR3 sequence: CASRTDGTDTQYF. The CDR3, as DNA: TGTGCCAGCCGGACAGATGGCACAGATACGCAGTATTTT.